This T cell receptor beta chain was retrieved from a study of cytomegalovirus exposure and HLA in healthy donors (TCRdb year 2017). For the wider study: In an earlier analysis of some 550 of the donors, 276 Gb of sequence data and 120 million or so unique TCR beta sequences from about 179 million T cells were reported. Around 320 gigabases of sequencing data and 80 million or so unique TCR sequences were included in an early release covering about 700 HLA-typed donors. Of the 300 to 500 genotyped donors, 81% were placed in the genetic ancestry cluster associated with self-reported Caucasian donors. The study was designed to test whether signatures of past pathogen exposure could be identified by cataloging public T cell receptors. Using immunosequencing, the study profiled T cell repertoires from some 670 subjects and related those repertoires to cytomegalovirus serostatus. Along with the approximately 700-subject first cohort, a separate validation cohort of over a hundred different subjects was used. High-throughput TCR immunosequencing, statistical association of individual TCRs with disease status, and machine learning were combined to predict cytomegalovirus infection status. In a later analysis, previously published TCR beta repertoires from about 670 donors were re-analyzed and high-resolution HLA genotyping was added so that TCR occurrence patterns could be studied. In the later analysis, no new phenotypic data were used to find candidate immune exposures; instead, reliance was placed on TCR beta sequences and their occurrence across donors. An earlier analysis of 587 of the donors used high-throughput TCR beta sequencing to judge whether each TCR beta V gene segment behaved as functional or pseudogenic. Alongside the repertoire data, information on donor age, sex, ethnicity and CMV serostatus was compiled. A later genetic analysis took genome-wide SNP genotypes for about 65% of the 666 donors and used that subset as a discovery cohort. All discovery cohort repertoires had been generated on a single sequencing platform. HLA typing included class I and class II loci at four-digit resolution. Typing coverage differed by locus: A, B, C, DRB1 and DQB1 were typed in roughly 620-640 donors, DQA1 in 522, DPA1 in some 600, and DPB1 in 400 to 480. Several DR-DQ haplotypes were handled as single units for association and clustering, since linkage in the cohort was strong. Across about 370 genotyped donors of the cohort, an average of about 240,000 unique TCR beta nucleotide sequences per donor were sequenced, and approximately 17% of those sequences were non-productive.

There are 15 amino acids in the CDR3, from cysteine to phenylalanine inclusive. Solely the CDR3 DNA is kept, with 45 bases framed from the first base. According to the germline V gene, CDR1 reads MNHEY and CDR2 reads SVGAGI. Compared with germline, V lacks 2 bases and J lacks 2 bases; bases without a gene match: 6. To note about this clone: This receptor's antigen is unknown. One base away there is no much larger clone; base qualities are not given.

The library was built by means of the immunoSEQ multiplex PCR assay. The multiplex PCR relied on a mix of 60 forward primers for TCR Vbeta segments and 13 reverse primers for TCR Jbeta segments. The CDR3 region of rearranged TCR beta genes was amplified from genomic DNA with a multiplex PCR assay. Amplified TCR beta libraries were sequenced as 87-base-pair reads on the Illumina HiSeq System. As for the authors' bioinformatics: A later analysis counted some 74 million unique TCR beta chains across the 666 repertoires, and some 11 million of these chains were shared by at least two donors. To remove PCR and sequencing errors, raw reads were error-corrected and collapsed into unique sequences using a nearest-neighbor algorithm that merged closely related sequences. To assign V, D and J gene segments, CDR3 sequences were aligned to IMGT reference sequences. For a sequence to be retained, a match of at least six nucleotides was required to both a V gene segment and a J gene segment. Rearrangements were classified as productive when the CDR3 lacked stop codons and remained in frame with V and J, and all other rearrangements were classified as non-productive. CDR3 was defined by IMGT convention, running from the second conserved V-encoded cysteine to the conserved J-encoded phenylalanine. In an earlier analysis of more than 550 of the donors, sequences lacking an unambiguous match to a single V gene segment were excluded. In an earlier analysis of approximately 550 of the donors, V segments were called functional above 56.7% productive rearrangements and were called segregating when the between-donor standard deviation exceeded 5%. A statistical classification framework was built for diagnosing cytomegalovirus status from the catalog of TCR beta chain sequences. In a later analysis, TCR nucleotide sequences were compared against IMGT/GENE-DB human TR gene sequences so that V and J genes could be assigned. The TCRdist pipeline was used in a later analysis to assign CDR3 sequences and most-parsimonious VDJ recombination scenarios. In a later analysis, each TCR beta chain was defined by its CDR3 amino acid sequence together with its V-gene family, and reads lacking a unique V-gene family were excluded. In a later analysis, several hundred highly shared, low-generation-probability nucleotide sequences were removed to address suspected cross-contamination and a sequencing artifact. In a later analysis, a clonal expansion index for each public chain was calculated from normalized within-repertoire ranks of inferred template counts. In a later analysis, generation probabilities were computed using a VDJ recombination model fitted to out-of-frame rearrangements, and the results were checked against IGoR. Hypergeometric tests were used in a later analysis to score TCR-TCR, TCR-HLA and TCR-CMV co-occurrence, with a repertoire-size bias correction applied to the TCR pairs. A later analysis estimated false discovery rates by permuting HLA or CMV assignments 20 times. A later analysis grouped co-occurring TCRs with DBSCAN, adding TCRdist sequence similarity when clustering within HLA-allele-positive subsets. Repertoires with fewer than 30,000 or more than 120,000 public chains were left out of co-occurrence clustering, as were about 5 repertoires with anomalous nucleotide sharing. TCRdb took over this immuneACCESS table, retaining in-frame rearrangements with V and J assigned. Such tables are incomplete; in checked studies, under half of the missing clones stem from an unresolved V gene, and the remainder is unexplained. Clone size and the V and J calls come from that table; the DNA yielded D and trimming. This sample lists about 140,000 clones; roughly four fifths were detected once. Jointly, the top ten make up 8.8% of the sample.

Points the paper makes about the study in general: Assigning TCR associations to individual alleles was difficult when HLA alleles, especially DR and DQ, strongly co-occurred. Because HLA typing was unavailable for some donors at each locus, only the typed subset was used in association tests. In the study, approximately 150 TCR beta chains were listed as associated with cytomegalovirus. For the cohort, immune exposure information was limited to CMV serostatus. While some public TCRs were present in many individuals, most TCR sequences turned up only very rarely across donors. V-gene and J-gene trimming of TCR beta chains was associated with a missense DCLRE1C variant in a later genetic analysis, and the association was replicated in an independent cohort. Compared with the approximately 670-donor mean, donors in an Asian-associated ancestry cluster had fewer N-insertions in productive TCRs, according to a later genetic analysis. Correlated functional status among segregating V segments might reflect linkage disequilibrium, but an unknown experimental factor could not be ruled out. In a later analysis, the rate of TCR association differed among HLA loci, with DRB1 alleles having the most associated TCRs and HLA-C alleles having the fewest. In vitro tests confirmed that a few of the cytomegalovirus-associated TCR beta chains recognize cytomegalovirus antigens. In both the original and validation cohorts, the classifier was reported to diagnose cytomegalovirus status with high specificity and sensitivity. The presence/absence analyses assumed that sequencing depth was roughly uniform across donors, and that assumption may not be true. An earlier analysis of approximately 540 of the donors showed that most TCR beta V segments appeared in productive rearrangements either about 87% or about 30% of the time, which broadly matched IMGT annotations. A later analysis found that most CMV-associated TCR beta chains appeared HLA-restricted, with HLA associations seemingly driven largely by CMV exposure. A further reported finding was that TCR beta sequences accurately predicted the HLA-A and HLA-B alleles for most subjects in the first cohort. Only TCR beta chains were sequenced in this cohort, and the absence of alpha or paired-chain data limited detectable features. At a false discovery rate of 0.05, a later analysis linked 16,951 TCR beta sequences to specific HLA alleles. A cluster of highly shared sequence variants was judged likely to represent a technical artifact of the sequencing pipeline. According to the authors, the approach could potentially be generalized to other disease states and immunological phenotypes. The earlier analysis of fewer than 750 of the donors excluded about 16 rarely observed V segments, including chromosome 9 orphons, because counts were too low. A later analysis found that HLA-associated TCR beta chains were more clonally expanded and had lower generation probabilities than equally common non-associated chains. A later analysis reported that several top co-occurrence clusters appeared linked to parvovirus B19, influenza, CMV and Epstein-Barr virus. Because the 87-base-pair reads could not distinguish some IMGT-functional V segments, including TRBV6-2 and TRBV6-3, those segments were excluded.

The cohort was made up of 666 healthy bone marrow donors. At the time of sampling, all cohort members were nominally healthy, though unrecorded immune exposures were likely present. The donor was CMV seropositive and was included in the group of almost 300 seropositive cohort members. Every donor gave a peripheral blood sample, and the peripheral blood mononuclear cells from that sample were used for TCR beta sequencing. Genomic DNA was extracted from the blood cell samples with the Qiagen DNeasy Blood Extraction Kit. The sequence was obtained from a woman in her forties or fifties in good health and CMV-seropositive. The sequence is built from TRBV6-5 and TRBJ2-7; 7 of the junction bases match TRBD2. Input material: PBMCs. The CDR3 region: CASSYGSGATYEQYF. The DNA reads as follows: TGTGCCAGCAGTTACGGGAGCGGGGCGACCTACGAGCAGTACTTC.